This T cell receptor (beta chain) stems from a study of blood T cell repertoires in COVID-19. Generated by immunoSEQ multiplex PCR, the TCRdb table keeps only in-frame clones and is missing some. The data show over 100,000 clones, roughly nine tenths seen once. CDR1 and CDR2 (germline): SNHLY, FYNNEI. This CDR3 spans 16 amino acids. Trimming cost V 5 bases and J 7 bases; bases outside gene matches: 6. J is TRBJ2-3 and V is TRBV2; 16 positions match TRBD2. The source is a man aged 40-50 years with acute or convalescent COVID-19. Sequencing input: peripheral blood. Written as DNA, the CDR3 is TGTGCCAGCAGTATCGGGACTAGCGGGAGGGCTTATACGCAGTATTTT. Its translation: CASSIGTSGRAYTQYF.